This TCR beta chain came from a study of blood T cells in healthy people across ages. The overall study: Per every two T cells, about one barcoded beta molecule was captured by template switching.

In germline, CDR1 is DFQATT, CDR2 SNEGSKA (reference sequence). This CDR3 contains 17 residues. V was pared by 0 bases and J by 2 bases, with 11 bases of the junction left unmatched. Combining a sample-barcoded 5' primer with a J-beta primer mix, a second PCR ran for about 7 to 12 cycles. Each CDR3 protein is one row after TCRdb ran MiXCR on the 5' RACE reads. In the table there are hundreds of thousands of distinct CDR3 sequences, approximately 44% of which are singletons. The specimen sequenced was blood. This receptor was taken from a man between 60 and 70 years old in good health. This chain connects TRBV20-1 to TRBJ2-3, with TRBD2 matching over 7 bases. The CDR3 sequence is CSARDPAGDFYTDTQYF. The DNA of the CDR3 is TGCAGTGCTAGAGACCCCGCGGGGGATTTTTACACAGATACGCAGTATTTT.